The table lists the clone carrying this T cell receptor beta chain with many counts. The target antigen is unknown. The data were obtained in a study of neurological immune-mediated disorders. Study conclusions and caveats: The level of TCR clonal expansion was highest in patients with HTLV-1-associated myelopathy and lowest in multiple sclerosis, where it fell below the level seen in healthy controls. The repertoires of 18 of 34 multiple sclerosis patients fell into one related-CDR3 cluster (a possible signature) under phylogenetic grouping.

TCRdb analysed the 5' RACE reads with MiXCR anew, one entry per CDR3 protein. The data hold tens of thousands of distinct CDR3 sequences, with 2% to 2.5% observed a single time. V lost 6 bases to trimming and J lost 1 base, with 9 bases between them. Germline loops: CDR1 SGHVS, CDR2 FNYEAQ. This CDR3 contains 13 residues. Sequenced: PBMCs. The TCR comes from a man in his fifties or sixties with multiple sclerosis. The rearrangement joins TRBV7-6 to TRBJ1-1, with a weak D call TRBD1 (5 bases). The CDR3 sequence is CASRETENTEAFF. The CDR3 DNA reads TGTGCCAGCAGGGAGACAGAGAACACTGAAGCTTTCTTT.